This T cell receptor beta chain was profiled in a study of post-analysis software for immune sequencing data. Points from the study as a whole: About 5 TRBV segments occurring more often in patients than controls included TRBV5-6, TRBV5-1 and TRBV20-1.

CDR3 length equals 15 residues. CDR1 is SGHTA and CDR2 is FQGNSA in the germline V gene. V was shortened by 5 bases and J by 5 bases, with 18 bases between the two germline ends. Comments on this clonotype: The antigen is not known.

Unique molecular identifiers were present in the TCR beta cDNA libraries. TCRdb ran MiXCR on the PCR reads and lists one entry per CDR3 protein. The data hold 380,000 or so distinct CDR3 sequences, with about a third observed a single time. The receptor was derived from a girl aged 10-17 years with multiple sclerosis. The chain recombines TRBV7-2 with TRBJ1-1, with D hard to call. Sequencing was performed on blood. CDR3 sequence reads: CASSVFRALETEAFF. In DNA, the CDR3 is TGTGCCAGCAGCGTATTCCGGGCCCTGGAAACTGAAGCTTTCTTT. Variable domain in full (rest from reference TRBV7-2 and TRBJ1-1): GAGVSQSPSNKVTEKGKDVELRCDPISGHTALYWYRQSLGQGLEFLIYFQGNSAPDKSGLPSDRFSAERTGGSVSTLTIQRTQQEDSAVYLCASSVFRALETEAFFGQGTRLTVV.